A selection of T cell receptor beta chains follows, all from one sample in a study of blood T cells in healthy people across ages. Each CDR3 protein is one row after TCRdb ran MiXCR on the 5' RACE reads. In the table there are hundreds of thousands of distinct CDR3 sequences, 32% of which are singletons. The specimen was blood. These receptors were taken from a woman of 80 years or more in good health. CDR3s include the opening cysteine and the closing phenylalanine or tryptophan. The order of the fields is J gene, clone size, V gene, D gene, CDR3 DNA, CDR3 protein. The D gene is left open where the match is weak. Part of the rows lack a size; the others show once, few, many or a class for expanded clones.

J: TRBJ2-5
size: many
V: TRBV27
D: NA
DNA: TGTGCCAGCAGTTTTTCCCCCGGTGGAGAGACCCAGTACTTC
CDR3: CASSFSPGGETQYF

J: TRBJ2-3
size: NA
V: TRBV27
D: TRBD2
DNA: TGTGCCAGCAGTTGGACTAGAGGCACAGATACGCAGTATTTT
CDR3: CASSWTRGTDTQYF

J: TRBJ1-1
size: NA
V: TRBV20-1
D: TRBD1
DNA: TGCAGTGCCGCCACCGGGACAGGGATCACTGAAGCTTTCTTT
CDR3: CSAATGTGITEAFF

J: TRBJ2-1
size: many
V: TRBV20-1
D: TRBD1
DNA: TGCAGTGCTAGCAGGGGGCAGGGTGAGCAGTTCTTC
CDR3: CSASRGQGEQFF

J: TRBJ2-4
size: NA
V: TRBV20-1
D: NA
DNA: TGCAGTGCTAGACTACCAGCCAAAAACATTCAGTACTTC
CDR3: CSARLPAKNIQYF

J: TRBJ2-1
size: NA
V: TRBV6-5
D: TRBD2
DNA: TGTGCCAGCAGTCCCGGGGCTAGCGGGAGAAATGAGCAGTTCTTC
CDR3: CASSPGASGRNEQFF

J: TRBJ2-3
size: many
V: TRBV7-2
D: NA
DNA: TGTGCCAGCAGCTTAGAGGGGGTCCGAACAGATACGCAGTATTTT
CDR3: CASSLEGVRTDTQYF

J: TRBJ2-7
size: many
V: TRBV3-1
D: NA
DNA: TGTGCCAGCAGCCAAGCAGGGGAGGGTTACGAGCAGTACTTC
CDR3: CASSQAGEGYEQYF

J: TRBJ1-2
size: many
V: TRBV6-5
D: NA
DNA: TGTGCCAGCAGTTACTCTGGTAAACAAAATGGCTACACCTTC
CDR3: CASSYSGKQNGYTF

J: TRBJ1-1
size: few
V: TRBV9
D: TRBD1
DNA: TGTGCCAGCAGCGGAGGACAGGGGAGGAGGAACACTGAAGCTTTCTTT
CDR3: CASSGGQGRRNTEAFF

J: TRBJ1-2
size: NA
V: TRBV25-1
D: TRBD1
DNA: TGTGCCAGCAGAGAGACAGGGTTTGGACATGGCTACACCTTC
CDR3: CASRETGFGHGYTF